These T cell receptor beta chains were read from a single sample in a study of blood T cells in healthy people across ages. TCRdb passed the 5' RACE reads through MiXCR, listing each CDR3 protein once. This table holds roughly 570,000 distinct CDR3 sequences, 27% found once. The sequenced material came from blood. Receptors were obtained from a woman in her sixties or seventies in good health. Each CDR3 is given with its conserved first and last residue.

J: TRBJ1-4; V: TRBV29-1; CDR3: CSVEDRKGPLKTGKLFF
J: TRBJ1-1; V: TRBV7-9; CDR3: CASSSGRSVTEAFF
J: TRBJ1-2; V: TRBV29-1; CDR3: CSVLGQFNYGYTF
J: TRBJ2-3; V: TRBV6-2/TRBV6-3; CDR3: CASSPQISITSTDTQYF
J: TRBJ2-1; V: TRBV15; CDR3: CATSRDWGGYNEQFF
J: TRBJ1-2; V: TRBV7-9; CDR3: CASSLSFGTGVLGYTF
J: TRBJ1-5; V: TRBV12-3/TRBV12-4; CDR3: CASSSAYSIQPQHF
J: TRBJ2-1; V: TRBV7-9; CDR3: CASLGSQINEQFF
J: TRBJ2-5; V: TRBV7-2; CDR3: CASSPTSGGDPETQYF
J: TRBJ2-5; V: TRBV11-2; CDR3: CASSLRAGGQIEPFF
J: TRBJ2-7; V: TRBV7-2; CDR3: CASSKTGNGEQYF
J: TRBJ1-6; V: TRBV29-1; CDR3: CSVRTARNSPLHF
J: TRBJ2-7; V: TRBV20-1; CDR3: CSAQRQGLPYEQYF
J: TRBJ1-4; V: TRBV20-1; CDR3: CSANRQGIEEKLFF
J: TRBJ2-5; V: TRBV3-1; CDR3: CASSHGTGQYF
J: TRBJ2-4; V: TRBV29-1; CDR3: CSVGEDIQYF
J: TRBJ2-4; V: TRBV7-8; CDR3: CASSLGTGVENIQYF
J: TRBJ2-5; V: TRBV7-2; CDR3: CASSFFGETRYF
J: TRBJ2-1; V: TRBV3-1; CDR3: CASSQGTRLANEQFF
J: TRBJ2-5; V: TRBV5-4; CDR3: CASRPVAGGGYQETQYF
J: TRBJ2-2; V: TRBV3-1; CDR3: CASSQDPGHLLPGELFF
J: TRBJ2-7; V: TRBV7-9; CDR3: CPRRDRGRYEQYF
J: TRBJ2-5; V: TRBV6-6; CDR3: CASSTETGGETQYF
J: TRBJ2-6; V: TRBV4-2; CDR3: CASSQPQVRYSGANVLTF
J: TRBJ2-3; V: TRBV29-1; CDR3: CSGRRATSTDTQYF
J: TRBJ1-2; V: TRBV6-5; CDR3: CASSYTQGARGYTF
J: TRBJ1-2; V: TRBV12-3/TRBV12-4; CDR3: CASSLWGSVKGYTF
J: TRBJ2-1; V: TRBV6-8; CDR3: CASSLLRTSNEQFF
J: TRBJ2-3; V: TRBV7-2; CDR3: CASSLAWGGGDTQYF
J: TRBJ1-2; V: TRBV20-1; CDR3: CSAEGAVPFRYTF
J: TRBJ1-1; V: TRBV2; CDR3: CASSVLPNTEAFF